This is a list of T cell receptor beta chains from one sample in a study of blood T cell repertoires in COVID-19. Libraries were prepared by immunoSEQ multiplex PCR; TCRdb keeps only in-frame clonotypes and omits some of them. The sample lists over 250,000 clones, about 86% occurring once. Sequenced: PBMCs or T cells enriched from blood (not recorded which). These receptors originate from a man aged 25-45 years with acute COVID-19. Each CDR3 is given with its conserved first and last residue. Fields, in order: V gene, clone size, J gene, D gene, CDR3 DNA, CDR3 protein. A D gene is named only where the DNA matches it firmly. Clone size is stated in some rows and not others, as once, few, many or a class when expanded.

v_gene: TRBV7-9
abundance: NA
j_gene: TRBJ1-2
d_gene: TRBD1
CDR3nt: TGTGCCAGCAGCTTAGGGGACAGGGGTCACTATGGCTACACCTTC
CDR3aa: CASSLGDRGHYGYTF

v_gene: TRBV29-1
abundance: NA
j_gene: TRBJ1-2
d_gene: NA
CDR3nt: TGCAGCGTTGGGGGCCAAGGGCAGGGTACCTATGGCTACACCTTC
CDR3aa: CSVGGQGQGTYGYTF

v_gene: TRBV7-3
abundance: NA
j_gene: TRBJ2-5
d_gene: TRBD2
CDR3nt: TGTGCCAGCAGCCCAGCGGGGGGGTTCGGGGAGACCCAGTACTTC
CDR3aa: CASSPAGGFGETQYF

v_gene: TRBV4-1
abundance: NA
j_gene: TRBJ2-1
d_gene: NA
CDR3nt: TGCGCCAGCAGCCAAGTTGTTTCCGGGATTGGTAATGAGCAGTTCTTC
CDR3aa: CASSQVVSGIGNEQFF

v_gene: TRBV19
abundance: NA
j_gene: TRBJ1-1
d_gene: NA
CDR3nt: TGTGCCAGTAGTATCAGGGAATCCGAAGCTTTCTTT
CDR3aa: CASSIRESEAFF

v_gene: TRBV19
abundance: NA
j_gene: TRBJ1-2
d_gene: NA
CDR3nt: TGTGCCAGTAGTAAGGGACTCTATGGCTACACCTTC
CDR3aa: CASSKGLYGYTF

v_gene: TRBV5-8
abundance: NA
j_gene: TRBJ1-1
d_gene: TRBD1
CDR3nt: TGTGCCAGCAGCTTGGGATCCAGGGGGACTGAAGCTTTCTTT
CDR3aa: CASSLGSRGTEAFF

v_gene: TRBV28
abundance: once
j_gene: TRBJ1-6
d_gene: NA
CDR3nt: TGTGCCAGCAGCCTTAATTCACCCCTCCACTTT
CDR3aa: CASSLNSPLHF

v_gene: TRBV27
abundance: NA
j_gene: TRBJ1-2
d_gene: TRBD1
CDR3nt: TGTGCCACCGCAGGGGGACAGGGTGCCGCTGGGTATGGCTACACCTTC
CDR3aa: CATAGGQGAAGYGYTF

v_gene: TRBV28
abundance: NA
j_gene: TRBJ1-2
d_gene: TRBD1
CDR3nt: TGTGCCAGCAGCACTCCGGGACAGGGGGCTGGTGGCTACACCTTC
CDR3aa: CASSTPGQGAGGYTF

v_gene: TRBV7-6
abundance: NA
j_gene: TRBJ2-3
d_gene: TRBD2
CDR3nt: TGTGCCAGCAGCCTATCGTTCCTAGCGGGAGTAATAGATACGCAGTATTTT
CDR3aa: CASSLSFLAGVIDTQYF

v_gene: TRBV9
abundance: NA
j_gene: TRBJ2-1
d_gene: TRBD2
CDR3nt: TGTGCCAGCAGCGTAACTAGCGCCGACAATGAGCAGTTCTTC
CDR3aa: CASSVTSADNEQFF

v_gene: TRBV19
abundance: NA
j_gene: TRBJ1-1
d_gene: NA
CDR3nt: TGTGCCAGTAGTATTTGGGGAGTCTCCACGGGAAACACTGAAGCTTTCTTT
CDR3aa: CASSIWGVSTGNTEAFF

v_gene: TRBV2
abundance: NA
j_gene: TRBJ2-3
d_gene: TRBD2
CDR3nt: TGTGCCAGCAAGGGCGGGAGTACAGATACGCAGTATTTT
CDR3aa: CASKGGSTDTQYF

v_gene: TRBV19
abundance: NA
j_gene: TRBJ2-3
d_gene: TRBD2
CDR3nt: TGTGCCAGTAGTATGTCCGGTTTGGCGGGAGGGCCTCAAGATACGCAGTATTTT
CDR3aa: CASSMSGLAGGPQDTQYF

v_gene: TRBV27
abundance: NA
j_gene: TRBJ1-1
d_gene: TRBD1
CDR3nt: TGTGCCAGCAGTCTACGGACAGGGGCGACCACTGAAGCTTTCTTT
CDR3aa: CASSLRTGATTEAFF

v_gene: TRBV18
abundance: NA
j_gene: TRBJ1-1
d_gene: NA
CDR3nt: TGTGCCAGCTCACCACTCTTCGCCGGCGGTGAAGCTTTCTTT
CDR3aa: CASSPLFAGGEAFF

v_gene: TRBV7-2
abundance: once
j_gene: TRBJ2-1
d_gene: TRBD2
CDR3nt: TGTGCCAGCAGCTTATACTGGATCAGCGGGGACAATGAGCAGTTCTTC
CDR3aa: CASSLYWISGDNEQFF

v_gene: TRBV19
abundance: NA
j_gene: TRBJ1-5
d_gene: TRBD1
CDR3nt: TGTGCCAGCGTCAATCCGGGACAGGTAACTCAGCCCCAGCATTTT
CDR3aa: CASVNPGQVTQPQHF

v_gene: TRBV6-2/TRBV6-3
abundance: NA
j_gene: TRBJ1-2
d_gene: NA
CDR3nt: TGTGCCAGCAGTTACTCGGAGAGCAGGGACATAGGCTACACCTTC
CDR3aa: CASSYSESRDIGYTF

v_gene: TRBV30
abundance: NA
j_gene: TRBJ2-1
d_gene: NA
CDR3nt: TGTGCCTGGAGTGTGGGTTGGCAGAGGGGGGGAGGGGCGGTCTTC
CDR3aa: CAWSVGWQRGGGAVF

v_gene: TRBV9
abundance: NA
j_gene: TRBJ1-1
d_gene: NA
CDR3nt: TGTGCCAGCAGCGCGGGAGTAATGAACACTGAAGCTTTCTTT
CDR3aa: CASSAGVMNTEAFF

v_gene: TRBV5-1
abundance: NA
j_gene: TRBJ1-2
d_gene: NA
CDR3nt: TGCGCCAGCAGCCCCCGCGGGGCCCAGCTGCCTTTGGATGGCTACACCTTC
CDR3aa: CASSPRGAQLPLDGYTF

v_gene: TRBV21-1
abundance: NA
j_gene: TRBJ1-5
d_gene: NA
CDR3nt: TGTGCCAGCAGCGTTCGACAGGGCCCCTCCCGCAATCAGCCCCAGCATTTT
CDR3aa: CASSVRQGPSRNQPQHF

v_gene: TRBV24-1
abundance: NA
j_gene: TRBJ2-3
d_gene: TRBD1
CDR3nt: TGTGCCACCAGTGATTTGGTTCAGACAGGGGTGAATACGCAGTATTTT
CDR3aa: CATSDLVQTGVNTQYF

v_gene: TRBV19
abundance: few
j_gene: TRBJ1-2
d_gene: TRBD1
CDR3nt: TGTGCCACCGCGCGTCGGACAGGGGATGGGCATGGCTACACCTTC
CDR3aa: CATARRTGDGHGYTF

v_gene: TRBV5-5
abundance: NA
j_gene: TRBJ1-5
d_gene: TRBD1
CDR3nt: TGTGCCAGCAGCACCTGGCCGGGACAGGGAGAGCAGCCCCAGCATTTT
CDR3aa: CASSTWPGQGEQPQHF

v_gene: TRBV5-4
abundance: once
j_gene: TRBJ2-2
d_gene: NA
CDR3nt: TGTGCCAGCAGCTTGGGCGGGAACACCGGGGAGCTGTTTTTT
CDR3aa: CASSLGGNTGELFF

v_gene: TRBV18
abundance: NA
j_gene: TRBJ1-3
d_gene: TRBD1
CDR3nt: TGTGCCAGCTCACCAGGACAGGCACCCGGAAACACCATATATTTT
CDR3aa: CASSPGQAPGNTIYF

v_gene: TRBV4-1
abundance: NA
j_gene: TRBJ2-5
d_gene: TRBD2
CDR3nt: TGCGCCAGCAGCCAATTCCAGCGGGGGACCCAAGAGACCCAGTACTTC
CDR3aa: CASSQFQRGTQETQYF

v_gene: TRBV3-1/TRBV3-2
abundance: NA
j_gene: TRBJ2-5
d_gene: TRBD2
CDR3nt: TGTGCCAGCAGCCAGGCGGGACTAGCGGGGAGGGAGACCCAGTACTTC
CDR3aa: CASSQAGLAGRETQYF

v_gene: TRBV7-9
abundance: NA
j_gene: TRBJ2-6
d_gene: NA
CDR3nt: TGTGCCAGCAGCTTAGGGGCAGGGATTGCCAACGTCCTGACTTTC
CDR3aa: CASSLGAGIANVLTF

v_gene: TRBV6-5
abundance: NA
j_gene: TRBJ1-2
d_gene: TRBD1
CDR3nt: TGTGCCAACAGTAAGGGGACAGCCTTTTATGGCTACACCTTC
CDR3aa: CANSKGTAFYGYTF

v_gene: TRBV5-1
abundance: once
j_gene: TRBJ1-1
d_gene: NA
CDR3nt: TGTGCCAGCAGCGGGGGCGCTTTGAACACTGAAGCTTTCTTT
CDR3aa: CASSGGALNTEAFF

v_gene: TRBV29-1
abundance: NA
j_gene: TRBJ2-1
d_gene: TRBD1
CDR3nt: TGCAGCGCCAAAACAGGGGCGAACTCCTACAATGAGCAGTTCTTC
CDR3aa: CSAKTGANSYNEQFF

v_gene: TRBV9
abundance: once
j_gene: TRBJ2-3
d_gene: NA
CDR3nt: TGTGCCAGCCCCAGCGGGAGCACAGATACGCAGTATTTT
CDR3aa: CASPSGSTDTQYF

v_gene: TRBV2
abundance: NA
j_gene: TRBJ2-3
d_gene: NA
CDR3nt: TGTGCCAGCACCCGAGAGGCCGCCACAGATACGCAGTATTTT
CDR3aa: CASTREAATDTQYF

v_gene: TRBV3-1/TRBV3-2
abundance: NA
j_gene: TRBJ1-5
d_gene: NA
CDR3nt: TGTGCCAGCAGCCCCTCGAGTCTCAGCAATCAGCCCCAGCATTTT
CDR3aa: CASSPSSLSNQPQHF

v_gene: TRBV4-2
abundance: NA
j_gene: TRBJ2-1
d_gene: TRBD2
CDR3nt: TGTGCCAGCAGCCAAGATGCACGCTCGGGACTAGCGGGAGGGCGGACCTACAATGAGCAGTTCTTC
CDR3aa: CASSQDARSGLAGGRTYNEQFF

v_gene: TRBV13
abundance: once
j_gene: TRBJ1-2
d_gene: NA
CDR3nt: TGTGCCAGCAGCCCAGGACGGACTCAGCCCTACACCTTC
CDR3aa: CASSPGRTQPYTF

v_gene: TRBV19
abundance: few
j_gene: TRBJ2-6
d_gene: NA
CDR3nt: TGTGCCAGTATCTCAAGGGGTGGGGCCAACGTCCTGACTTTC
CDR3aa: CASISRGGANVLTF

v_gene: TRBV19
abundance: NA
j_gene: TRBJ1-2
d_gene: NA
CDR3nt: TGTGCCAGTAGTCCAGTACCCGTTAACTATGGCTACACCTTC
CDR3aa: CASSPVPVNYGYTF